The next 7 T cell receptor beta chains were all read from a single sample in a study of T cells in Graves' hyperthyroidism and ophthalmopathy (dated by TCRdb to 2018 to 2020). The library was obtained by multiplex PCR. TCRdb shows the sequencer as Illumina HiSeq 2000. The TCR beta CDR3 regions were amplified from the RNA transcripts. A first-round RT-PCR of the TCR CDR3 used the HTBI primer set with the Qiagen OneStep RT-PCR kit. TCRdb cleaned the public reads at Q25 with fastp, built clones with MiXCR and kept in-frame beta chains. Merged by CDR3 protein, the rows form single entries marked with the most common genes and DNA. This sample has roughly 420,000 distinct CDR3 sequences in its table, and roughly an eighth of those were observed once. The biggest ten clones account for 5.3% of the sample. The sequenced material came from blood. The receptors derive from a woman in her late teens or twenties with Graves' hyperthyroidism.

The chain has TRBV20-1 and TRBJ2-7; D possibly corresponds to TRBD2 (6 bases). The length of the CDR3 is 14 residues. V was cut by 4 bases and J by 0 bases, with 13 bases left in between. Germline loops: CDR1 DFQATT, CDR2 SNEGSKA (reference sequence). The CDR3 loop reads CSAILRGHSYEQYF. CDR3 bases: TGCAGTGCTATATTGCGGGGCCACTCCTACGAGCAGTACTTC.

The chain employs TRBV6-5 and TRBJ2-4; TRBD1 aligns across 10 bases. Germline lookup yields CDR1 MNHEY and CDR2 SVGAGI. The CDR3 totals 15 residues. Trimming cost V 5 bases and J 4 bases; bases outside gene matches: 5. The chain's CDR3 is CASSRQGAGKNIQYF. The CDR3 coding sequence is TGTGCCAGCAGTCGACAGGGGGCAGGGAAAAACATTCAGTACTTC.

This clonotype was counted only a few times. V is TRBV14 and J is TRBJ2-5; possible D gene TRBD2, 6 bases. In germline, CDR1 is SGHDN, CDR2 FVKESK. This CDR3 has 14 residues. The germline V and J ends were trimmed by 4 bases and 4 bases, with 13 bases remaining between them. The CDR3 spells CASSLPEGGETQYF. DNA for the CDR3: TGTGCCAGCAGCCTTCCGGAGGGAGGAGAGACCCAGTACTTC.

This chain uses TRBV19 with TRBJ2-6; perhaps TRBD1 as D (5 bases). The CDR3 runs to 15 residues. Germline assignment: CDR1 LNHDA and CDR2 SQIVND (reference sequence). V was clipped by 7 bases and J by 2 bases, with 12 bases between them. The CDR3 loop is CASKQGSPGANVLTF. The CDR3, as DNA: TGTGCCAGTAAGCAGGGAAGCCCTGGGGCCAACGTCCTGACTTTC.

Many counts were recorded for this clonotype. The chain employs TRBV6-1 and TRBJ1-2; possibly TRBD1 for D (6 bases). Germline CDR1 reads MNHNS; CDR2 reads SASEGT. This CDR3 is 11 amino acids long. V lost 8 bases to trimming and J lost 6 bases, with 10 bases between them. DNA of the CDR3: TGTGCCAGCCATAGGGGGGATGGCTACACCTTC. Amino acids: CASHRGDGYTF.

The CDR3 spells CASSPRRVSSPLHF. The CDR3 DNA reads as TGTGCCAGCAGCCCTCGGAGGGTCAGTTCACCCCTCCACTTT. This chain links TRBV7-2 with TRBJ1-6, with D uncertain. V lost 5 bases and J 9 bases, leaving 14 bases between the germline ends. The CDR3 runs to 14 residues. Germline assignment: CDR1 SGHTA and CDR2 FQGNSA.

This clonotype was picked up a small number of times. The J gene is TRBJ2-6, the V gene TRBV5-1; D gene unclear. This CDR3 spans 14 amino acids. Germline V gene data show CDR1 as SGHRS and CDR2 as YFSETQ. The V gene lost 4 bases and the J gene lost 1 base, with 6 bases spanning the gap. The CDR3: CASSPESGANVLTF. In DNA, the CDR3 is TGCGCCAGCAGCCCCGAATCTGGGGCCAACGTCCTGACTTTC.